The 23 T cell receptor beta chains presented below share a single source sample, sequenced in a study of blood T cell repertoires in COVID-19. Generated by immunoSEQ multiplex PCR, the TCRdb table keeps only in-frame clones and is missing some. The sample carries a few hundred thousand clones, roughly nine tenths recorded once. The sequencing input was PBMCs or T cells enriched from blood (not recorded which). Receptors were obtained from a woman aged 25 to 39 who had recovered from COVID-19.

The chain is built from TRBV7-2 and TRBJ1-2; D is unresolved. The V end lost 1 base, the J end lost 0 bases, and 9 bases lay between the germline ends. Germline loops: CDR1 SGHTA, CDR2 FQGNSA. The CDR3 is 15 residues long. CDR3 nucleotide sequence: TGTGCCAGCAGCTTAGTAGCCCAATCTAACTATGGCTACACCTTC. Translation gives CASSLVAQSNYGYTF.

The chain couples TRBV5-1 to TRBJ1-4; the match to TRBD1 covers 9 bases. Germline CDR1 is SGHRS and CDR2 is YFSETQ. V gave up 4 bases and J gave up 8 bases; unmatched junction bases: 9. The CDR3 is made up of 15 amino acids. The CDR3 loop reads CASSHGQGRLEKLFF. The CDR3 DNA reads as TGCGCCAGCAGCCATGGACAGGGGAGGCTGGAAAAACTGTTTTTT.

This sequence joins TRBV6-5 and TRBJ1-6, with 7 bases lining up with TRBD1. J was trimmed by 2 bases and V by 6 bases; bases with no gene match: 4. Germline V gene lookup returns CDR1 MNHEY and CDR2 SVGAGI. This CDR3 comprises 15 residues. The CDR3 loop reads CASRSTGAYNSPLHF. In DNA form, the CDR3 reads TGTGCCAGCAGGTCAACAGGGGCCTATAATTCACCCCTCCACTTT.

The chain has TRBV7-2 and TRBJ1-1; D possibly corresponds to TRBD1 (6 bases). Germline CDR1 reads SGHTA; CDR2 reads FQGNSA. The V end was cut by 5 bases, the J end by 1 base, with 11 bases between. This CDR3 spans 14 amino acids. The CDR3 loop reads CASSADRPNTEAFF. CDR3 DNA: TGTGCCAGCAGCGCCGACAGGCCGAACACTGAAGCTTTCTTT.

This clone was found a few times. This chain joins TRBV28 and TRBJ1-1, with D unclear. Trimming stripped 5 bases from V and 3 bases from J, with 10 bases between. Germline V CDR1 and CDR2: MDHEN, SYDVKM. CDR3 length: 13 amino acids. CDR3 amino acids: CASSPTRDTEAFF. CDR3 DNA: TGTGCCAGCAGTCCCACACGGGACACTGAAGCTTTCTTT.

The rearrangement links TRBV5-1 to TRBJ1-1, with D hard to call. The V gene lost 4 bases and the J gene lost 4 bases, with 17 bases spanning the gap. This CDR3 is built from 15 residues. Germline CDR1 is SGHRS and CDR2 is YFSETQ. CDR3 protein: CASSGSRVPSTEAFF. The CDR3 nucleotides are TGCGCCAGCAGCGGCTCGAGGGTCCCGAGCACTGAAGCTTTCTTT.

The chain recombines TRBV7-9 with TRBJ2-7; TRBD2 matches 8 bases. CDR1 is SEHNR, CDR2 FQNEAQ, per germline (reference sequence). Unmatched junction bases numbered 5, after V lost 4 bases and J lost 0 bases. The length of the CDR3 is 15 residues. The DNA of the CDR3 is TGTGCCAGCAGCTCAAGCGGGGGCTTCTCCTACGAGCAGTACTTC. Translated, it gives CASSSSGGFSYEQYF.

V gene TRBV12-5 combines with J gene TRBJ1-1; 10 nucleotides align to TRBD1. The ends lost 1 base at V and 2 bases at J; junction bases unmatched: 4. The germline V gene has CDR1 LGHNT and CDR2 FRNRAP. This CDR3 is 16 amino acids long. The CDR3 loop reads CASGLEATGGNTEAFF. The CDR3, as DNA: TGTGCTAGTGGTTTGGAAGCGACAGGGGGCAACACTGAAGCTTTCTTT.

This clone has just one count. The gene calls are TRBV7-9 and TRBJ2-7, with D possibly matching TRBD1 (6 bases). The germline V and J ends were trimmed by 5 bases and 3 bases, with 14 bases remaining between them. Germline CDR1 reads SEHNR; CDR2 reads FQNEAQ (reference sequence). This CDR3 region has 14 residues. The CDR3 DNA follows: TGTGCCAGCAGCATCGGGACAAACGTCTACGAGCAGTACTTC. Its translation is CASSIGTNVYEQYF.

The rearrangement links TRBV7-8 to TRBJ1-5, with 9 bases fitting TRBD1. This CDR3 has 15 residues. The V gene end was trimmed by 5 bases and the J gene end by 2 bases; junction bases not matched to a gene: 4. The germline V gene encodes CDR1 SGHVS and CDR2 FQNEAQ. CDR3: CASSRTGARNQPQHF. The CDR3 DNA follows: TGTGCCAGCAGCCGGACAGGGGCGCGCAATCAGCCCCAGCATTTT.

A single count supports this clone. This chain joins TRBV7-9 and TRBJ1-2, with 9 nucleotides matching TRBD1. Unmatched junction bases numbered 4, after V lost 5 bases and J lost 6 bases. In germline, CDR1 is SEHNR, CDR2 FQNEAQ (reference sequence). This CDR3 comprises 13 residues. The CDR3 loop is CASSPQGADGYTF. Written as DNA, the CDR3 is TGTGCCAGCAGCCCACAGGGGGCGGATGGCTACACCTTC. Filled out from reference TRBV7-9 and TRBJ1-2, the complete variable domain reads DTGVSQNPRHKITKRGQNVTFRCDPISEHNRLYWYRQTLGQGPEFLTYFQNEAQLEKSRLLSDRFSAERPKGSFSTLEIQRTEQGDSAMYLCASSPQGADGYTFGSGTRLTVV.

To note about this clone: The junction departs from germline at one end; a sequencing error may be responsible. The chain links TRBV18 to TRBJ1-4; 7 bases line up with TRBD1. CDR1 KGHSH and CDR2 LQKENI come from the germline V gene. The CDR3 sequence is 11 residues long. Here the CDR3 reads CASTKGGGKVF. The CDR3 DNA reads as TGTGCCAGCACGAAAGGGGGCGGTAAGGTTTTT.

The rearrangement links TRBV5-4 to TRBJ2-3; D not resolved. V was shortened by 1 base and J by 2 bases, with 5 bases between the two germline ends. Per the germline V gene, CDR1 is SGHNT and CDR2 is YYREEE (reference sequence). The CDR3 has 13 residues. The CDR3 is CASSLFLTDTQYF. The CDR3 DNA follows: TGTGCCAGCAGCTTGTTTCTCACAGATACGCAGTATTTT.

The rearrangement joins TRBV9 to TRBJ2-1, with TRBD1 matching over 9 bases. The CDR3 runs 14 residues. Germline trimming cut 4 bases from V and 12 bases from J; bases unmatched to any gene: 11. CDR1 is SGDLS, CDR2 YYNGEE, per germline. Here the CDR3 reads CASSPAPGQGGQFF. CDR3 in DNA: TGTGCCAGCAGCCCAGCTCCGGGACAGGGTGGGCAGTTCTTC.

The rearrangement joins TRBV5-6 to TRBJ2-2, with D unresolved. CDR1 and CDR2 from the germline V gene are SGHDT and YYEEEE. The CDR3 spans 14 residues. V lost 0 bases and J lost 2, with 5 bases in between. CDR3 DNA: TGTGCCAGCAGCTTGGGGCCTAACACCGGGGAGCTGTTTTTT. Protein sequence: CASSLGPNTGELFF.

This sequence joins TRBV19 and TRBJ1-5, with a tentative D call TRBD1 (5 bases). The V end was cut by 5 bases, the J end by 1 base, with 12 bases between. Germline V CDR1 and CDR2: LNHDA, SQIVND (reference sequence). The CDR3 loop spans 15 amino acids. CDR3 nucleotides: TGTGCCAGTAGTGGCGGGACGGTGAGCAATCAGCCCCAGCATTTT. Encoded protein: CASSGGTVSNQPQHF.

This clone was counted once. This chain joins TRBV30 and TRBJ1-4, with no clear D. V was clipped by 0 bases and J by 7 bases, with 12 bases between them. Germline V gene data show CDR1 as GTSNPN and CDR2 as SVGIG (reference sequence). CDR3 length: 14 amino acids. CDR3 sequence (DNA): TGTGCCTGGAGTGTTGAGGGAACTGGTGAAAAACTGTTTTTT. Residues: CAWSVEGTGEKLFF.

The V call is TRBV6-5, the J call TRBJ1-5; 9 bases line up with TRBD1. CDR3 length: 16 residues. Trimming at V came to 3 bases and at J to 7 bases, leaving 10 bases not matched to a gene. Per germline, CDR1 MNHEY and CDR2 SVGAGI. CDR3 residues: CASSYAGTGTSQPQHF. The CDR3 DNA sequence: TGTGCCAGCAGTTATGCCGGGACAGGGACTTCCCAGCCCCAGCATTTT.

This rearrangement joins TRBV9 to TRBJ2-1; TRBD1 agrees at 11 bases. The CDR3 totals 15 residues. CDR1 SGDLS and CDR2 YYNGEE come from the germline V gene. Germline trimming cut 3 bases from V and 4 bases from J; bases unmatched to any gene: 3. The CDR3 coding sequence is TGTGCCAGCAGCGGGGGACAGGGGGGATACAATGAGCAGTTCTTC. As protein: CASSGGQGGYNEQFF. The full variable domain, rest sourced from reference TRBV9 and TRBJ2-1, is DSGVTQTPKHLITATGQRVTLRCSPRSGDLSVYWYQQSLDQGLQFLIQYYNGEERAKGNILERFSAQQFPDLHSELNLSSLELGDSALYFCASSGGQGGYNEQFFGPGTRLTVL.

The chain employs TRBV9 and TRBJ1-1; D unresolved. CDR3 length: 14 residues. V was clipped by 10 bases and J by 1 base, with 17 bases between them. Germline-derived CDR1 and CDR2 are SGDLS and YYNGEE. CDR3 in amino acids: CAGQGNSANTEAFF. As DNA, the CDR3 is TGTGCCGGCCAAGGAAACAGTGCGAACACTGAAGCTTTCTTT.

The rearrangement joins TRBV30 to TRBJ1-6; D gene ambiguous. V lost 4 bases, J lost 7 bases, and 5 bases lay in between. The CDR3 spans 11 residues. Germline V CDR1 and CDR2: GTSNPN, SVGIG (reference sequence). The CDR3 here is CAWNGNSPLHF. CDR3 in DNA: TGTGCCTGGAACGGGAATTCACCCCTCCACTTT.

The J gene is TRBJ1-1, the V gene TRBV6-5, with a possible D match to TRBD1 (5 bases). CDR3 length: 12 amino acids. V shed 0 bases and J shed 11 bases, with 10 bases lying between them. CDR1 is MNHEY, CDR2 SVGAGI, per germline. CDR3 coding DNA: TGTGCCAGCAGTTACTCTCAGGGTCGGGCTTTCTTT. It translates to CASSYSQGRAFF.

Here the CDR3 reads CASSYEAGGPEAFF. CDR3 nucleotide sequence: TGTGCCAGCAGTTACGAGGCAGGGGGCCCTGAAGCTTTCTTT. The gene calls are TRBV6-5 and TRBJ1-1, with 8 bases fitting TRBD1. The CDR3 runs to 14 residues. After removal of 2 bases from V and 6 bases from J, the junction contained 5 bases not matched to a gene. CDR1 and CDR2 from the germline V gene are MNHEY and SVGAGI.